The T cell receptor beta chain under discussion was sequenced for a study of cytomegalovirus exposure and HLA in healthy donors. PCR amplification relied on 60 Vbeta primers (plus 13 Jbeta primers). Generated by immunoSEQ multiplex PCR, the TCRdb table keeps only in-frame clones and is missing some. The table records some 140,000 clones, 60% to 80% of them present only once. From germline, CDR1 is SGHRS and CDR2 YFSETQ. The CDR3 loop spans 19 amino acids. V gave up 0 bases and J gave up 2 bases; unmatched junction bases: 12. This chain joins TRBV5-1 and TRBJ2-1; 9 positions agree with TRBD2. This clonotype was sampled from a man aged 45-60 years in good health and CMV-seronegative. The sample consisted of PBMCs. Written as DNA, the CDR3 is TGCGCCAGCAGCTTGGATGCGACTAGCGGAGCCCTCACCTACAATGAGCAGTTCTTC. Its protein product is CASSLDATSGALTYNEQFF.